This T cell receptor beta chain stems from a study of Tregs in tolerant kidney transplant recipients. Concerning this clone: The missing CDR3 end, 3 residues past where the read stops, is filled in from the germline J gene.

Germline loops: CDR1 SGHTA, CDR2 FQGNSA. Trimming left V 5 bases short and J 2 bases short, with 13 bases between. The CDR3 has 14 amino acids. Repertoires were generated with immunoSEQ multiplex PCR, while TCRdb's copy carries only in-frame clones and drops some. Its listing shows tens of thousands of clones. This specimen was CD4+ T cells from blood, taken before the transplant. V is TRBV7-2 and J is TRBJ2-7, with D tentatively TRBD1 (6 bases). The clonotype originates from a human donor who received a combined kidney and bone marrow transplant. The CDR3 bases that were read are TGTGCCAGCAGCCGCCAGACAGGAACCTACGAG. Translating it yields CASSRQTGTYE. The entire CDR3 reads CASSRQTGTYEQYF.